This T cell receptor beta chain was captured by sequencing in a study of blood T cell repertoires in COVID-19. Sequencing used immunoSEQ multiplex PCR; TCRdb keeps in-frame clones, though not all of them. The sample has around 250,000 clones, roughly 90% seen once. The CDR3 loop spans 15 amino acids. V was pared by 3 bases and J by 9 bases, with 8 bases of the junction left unmatched. Looked up from germline, CDR1 is MNHNS and CDR2 is SASEGT. The chain has TRBV6-1 and TRBJ2-1; 10 bases fit TRBD2. Sequencing input: peripheral blood. The sequence was collected from a man aged 60 to 69 with acute or convalescent COVID-19. CDR3 nucleotides: TGTGCCAGCAGTGACGGAGCGGGAGGGCCTGTTGAGCAGTTCTTC. It encodes CASSDGAGGPVEQFF.